This T cell receptor beta chain was retrieved from a study of T cells in Graves' hyperthyroidism and ophthalmopathy. Study conclusions and caveats: Ophthalmopathy cases were set apart from stable hyperthyroidism by a 13 V-J model.

RNA transcripts yielded amplified TCR beta CDR3 regions. The HTBI primer set was used in a first-round RT-PCR of the TCR CDR3. TCRdb processed the multiplex PCR reads anew with MiXCR; each CDR3 protein has one entry. The repertoire includes about 350,000 distinct CDR3 sequences, 15% to 20% of them detected once, and 15% sits in the top ten. A Clinical Activity Score of at least 3, a NOSPECS grade of at least 4 and a duration under 3 months were recorded in the ophthalmopathy patients. Clinicians diagnosed patients from clinical symptoms, serum thyroxine and TRAb, thyroid ultrasound and orbital computed tomography. The source of the PBMCs was 8.5 to 10 ml of fresh peripheral blood. This clonotype was seen many times. The antigen is undetermined. The germline gives CDR1 SNHLY, CDR2 FYNNEI. V lost 4 bases, J lost 3 bases, and 10 bases lay in between. There are 14 residues in the CDR3.

The chain recombines TRBV2 with TRBJ1-5; the D gene is possibly TRBD1 (6 bases). Sequencing input: blood. This TCR came from a woman between 40 and 50 years old with Graves' ophthalmopathy. The CDR3 sequence is CASSGDRINQPQHF. CDR3 coding DNA: TGTGCCAGCAGTGGTGACAGGATCAATCAGCCCCAGCATTTT. Variable domain in full (rest from reference TRBV2 and TRBJ1-5): EPEVTQTPSHQVTQMGQEVILRCVPISNHLYFYWYRQILGQKVEFLVSFYNNEISEKSEIFDDQFSVERPDGSNFTLKIRSTKLEDSAMYFCASSGDRINQPQHFGDGTRLSIL.